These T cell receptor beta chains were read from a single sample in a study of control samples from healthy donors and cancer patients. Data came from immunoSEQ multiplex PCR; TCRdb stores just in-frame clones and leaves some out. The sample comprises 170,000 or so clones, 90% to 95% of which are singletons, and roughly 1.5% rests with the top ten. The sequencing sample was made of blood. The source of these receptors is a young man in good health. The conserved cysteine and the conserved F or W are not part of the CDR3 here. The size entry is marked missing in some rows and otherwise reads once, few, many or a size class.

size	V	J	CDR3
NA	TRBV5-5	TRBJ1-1	ASSPLTGGYTEAF
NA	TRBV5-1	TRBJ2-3	ASSLDLTGGQTDTQY
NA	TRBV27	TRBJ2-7	ASSRTGAPYEQY
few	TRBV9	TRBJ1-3	ASSVDLSGNTIY
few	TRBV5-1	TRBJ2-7	ASSWTGSSYEQY
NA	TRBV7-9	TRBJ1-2	ASSPGQTGSYT
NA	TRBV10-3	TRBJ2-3	AIKGTTDTQY
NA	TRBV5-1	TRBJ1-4	ASATQASGEKLF
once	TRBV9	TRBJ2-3	ASSAGNPGADTQY
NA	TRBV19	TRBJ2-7	ATSLGTGSYEQY
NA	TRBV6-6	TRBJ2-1	ASSARGGQF
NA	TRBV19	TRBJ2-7	ASSRGYEQY
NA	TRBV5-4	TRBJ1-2	ASSFRDIPIFGYT
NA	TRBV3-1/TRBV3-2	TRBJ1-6	ASSQEGRASRSSYNSPLH
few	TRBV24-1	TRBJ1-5	ATSDRVAPVQPQH
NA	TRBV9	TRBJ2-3	ASSVISGGLDTQY
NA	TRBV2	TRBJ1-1	AGDRGQGTEAF
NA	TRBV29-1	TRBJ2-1	SVADGYNEQF
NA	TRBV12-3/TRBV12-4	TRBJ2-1	ASSTFGTPKF
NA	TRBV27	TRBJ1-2	ASSLYGDQTSTNYGYT
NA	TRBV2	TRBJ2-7	ASSHRVNNEQY
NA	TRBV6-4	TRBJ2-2	ASSVQENTGELF
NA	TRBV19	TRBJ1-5	ASSIRDQPQH
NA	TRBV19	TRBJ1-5	ASSTAGPEGNQPQH
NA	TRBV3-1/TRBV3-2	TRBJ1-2	ASSQYEGRYGYT
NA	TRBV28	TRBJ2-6	ASSLNRAGANVLT
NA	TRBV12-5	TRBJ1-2	AMIGGGYGYT
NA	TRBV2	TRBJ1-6	ASSEDRSSYNSPLH
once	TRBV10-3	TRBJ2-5	AISAQETQY
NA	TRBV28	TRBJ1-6	ASTGAGRVDSPLH
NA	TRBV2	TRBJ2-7	ASSEGQGKGNEQY
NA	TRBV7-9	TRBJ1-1	ASSLSPSRGNTEAF
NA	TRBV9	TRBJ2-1	ASSSHTSGGLSYNEQF
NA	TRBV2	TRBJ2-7	ASSEAGTLGYEQY
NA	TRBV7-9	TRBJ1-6	ASSLIAAGRGNSPLH
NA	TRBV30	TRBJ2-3	AWSVPGRGVGTQY
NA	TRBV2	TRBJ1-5	ASSEIGNQPQH
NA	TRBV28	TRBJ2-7	ASIHTGAGLYEQY
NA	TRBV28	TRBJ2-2	ASSFPGGLTGELF
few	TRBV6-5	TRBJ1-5	ASSPSRGAGQPQH